The source of this T cell receptor beta chain is a study of blood T cell repertoires in COVID-19. Study background: Acute and convalescent COVID-19 specimens originated in the United States, Italy and Spain. T cells, B-cell-depleted T cells, or PBMCs provided the cDNA or gDNA that served as material.

Under the authors' procedure: Reference gene primer amplification gave nucleated cell count estimates. Sequencing was performed with immunoSEQ multiplex PCR; in TCRdb, only in-frame clones are kept and a portion is missing. The D gene and trimming were derived from the DNA, and the V and J assignments and clone size from that table. Of about 250,000 clones listed, about 89% were seen once; the top ten hold around 1.5%. The germline gives CDR1 MGHRA, CDR2 YSYEKL. With 3 bases removed from V and 5 bases from J, the gap between germline ends came to 19 bases. The CDR3 has 16 amino acids. The receptor comes from an older woman who had recovered from COVID-19. The chain employs TRBV4-1 and TRBJ2-5, with a possible D match to TRBD1 (6 bases). Sequencing was carried out using peripheral blood. CDR3 sequence (DNA): TGCGCCAGCAGCCAGGGGGCGCTTGGGGGTGGGGAGACCCAGTACTTC. This gives the protein CASSQGALGGGETQYF.